This T cell receptor (beta chain) was documented in a study of post-analysis software for immune sequencing data. Of note for this clonotype: Its antigen is still unknown.

Germline V gene sequence: CDR1 SGHRS, CDR2 YFSETQ. This CDR3 is 17 amino acids long. Included in the TCR beta cDNA libraries were unique molecular identifiers. In TCRdb, the PCR reads were re-called with MiXCR into one record per CDR3 protein. The table has hundreds of thousands of distinct CDR3 sequences, approximately 57% seen once. Broader study findings: Controls significantly exceeded multiple sclerosis patients in normalized Chao1 diversity. Among 5 or 6 TRBV segments more frequent in patients than controls were TRBV5-6, TRBV5-1 and TRBV20-1.

V is TRBV5-1 and J is TRBJ2-7; TRBD2 agrees at 8 bases. TRBJ2-5 matches the DNA end more closely, so the J call is doubtful. The TCR originated in a girl aged 10-17 years with multiple sclerosis. Sequenced sample: blood. CDR3 protein: CASSLVPRGGGGETQYF. The CDR3 DNA sequence: TGCGCCAGCAGCTTGGTCCCACGGGGGGGCGGCGGAGAGACCCAGTACTTC.